The 17 T cell receptor beta chains below all came from one sample that was sequenced in a study of blood T cell repertoires in COVID-19 (dated by TCRdb to the early 2020s). The library was produced with the immunoSEQ multiplex PCR assay. In its TCRdb copy, this immuneACCESS table keeps in-frame sequences only and misses some clones. Where compared with another copy, unresolved V genes explain less than half of these, and the others have no known cause. The sample table contains over 120,000 clones; only one count was recorded for about four fifths of them. Around 3.1% of the sample rests with the top ten. Input material: peripheral blood. The receptors originated from an elderly woman with acute or convalescent COVID-19.

The CDR3 DNA sequence: TGCGCCAGCAGCCCAGGGGCTCTGAGGGCTAATGAAAAACTGTTTTTT. This codes for CASSPGALRANEKLFF. The rearrangement joins TRBV4-1 to TRBJ1-4; a weak D match, TRBD1 (6 bases). This CDR3 has 16 residues. Per the germline V gene, CDR1 is MGHRA and CDR2 is YSYEKL. Trimming removed 4 bases at V and 3 bases at J, with 15 bases between.

The chain couples TRBV6-1 to TRBJ2-2; no reliable D call. The CDR3 totals 14 residues. Germline lookup yields CDR1 MNHNS and CDR2 SASEGT. Trimming removed 0 bases from V and 3 bases from J, with 5 bases in between. In DNA, the CDR3 is TGTGCCAGCAGTGAAGCCCATCACACCGGGGAGCTGTTTTTT. It yields the protein CASSEAHHTGELFF.

This clone was detected once. This chain connects TRBV29-1 to TRBJ1-2; tentative D call: TRBD1 (6 bases). Trimming removed 4 bases at V and 0 bases at J, with 9 bases between. Germline V gives CDR1 SQVTM, CDR2 ANQGSEA. The CDR3 sequence is 13 residues long. The CDR3 DNA is TGCAGCGTTGGACAGGCGACTAACTATGGCTACACCTTC. It encodes CSVGQATNYGYTF.

This chain connects TRBV7-8 to TRBJ1-5; 9 bases agree with TRBD1. Germline-derived CDR1 and CDR2 are SGHVS and FQNEAQ. The CDR3 sequence is 19 residues long. Germline trimming cut 5 bases from V and 1 base from J; bases unmatched to any gene: 15. CDR3 sequence: CASSRLDRGKTVSNQPQHF. CDR3 sequence (DNA): TGTGCCAGCAGCCGCCTGGACAGGGGAAAGACCGTCAGCAATCAGCCCCAGCATTTT.

The V gene is TRBV6-2 or TRBV6-3, the J gene TRBJ2-1, with D perhaps matching TRBD1 (6 bases). Trimming left V 0 bases short and J 9 bases short, with 12 bases between. The length of the CDR3 is 14 residues. In germline, CDR1 is MNHEY, CDR2 SVGEGT. Written as DNA, the CDR3 is TGTGCCAGCAGTTACTCAGGGACAACGAGTGAGCAGTTCTTC. Protein: CASSYSGTTSEQFF.

V gene TRBV30 combines with J gene TRBJ2-2; D might be TRBD2 (5 bases). Trimming pared 3 bases from V and 6 bases from J, leaving 8 bases between. Germline-derived CDR1 and CDR2 are GTSNPN and SVGIG (reference sequence). The CDR3 is 12 residues long. CDR3 sequence reads: CAWRRGPGELFF. The CDR3 bases are TGTGCCTGGAGAAGAGGGCCCGGGGAGCTGTTTTTT.

As for this clone: One junction end disagrees with the germline gene, perhaps due to a read error. This rearrangement joins TRBV3-1 (or the pseudogene TRBV3-2) to TRBJ2-1, with 12 bases fitting TRBD2. The CDR3 has 18 residues. CDR1 is LGHDT, CDR2 YNNKEL, per germline (reference sequence). The DNA for the CDR3 is TGTGCCAGCACCCAAGGACTAGCGGGGTCGAGCTCCTACAATGAGCAGTTCTTC. Protein product: CASTQGLAGSSSYNEQFF.

V is TRBV18 and J is TRBJ2-7; D is perhaps TRBD2 (6 bases). Per the germline V gene, CDR1 is KGHSH and CDR2 is LQKENI. This CDR3 is 14 amino acids long. V lost 6 bases and J 1 base, leaving 13 bases between the germline ends. In nucleotides, the CDR3 is TGTGCCAGCTCGGGGGGTTTTGAATCCTACGAGCAGTACTTC. It encodes CASSGGFESYEQYF.

This clone was seen more than once but under ten times. The chain joins TRBV13 to TRBJ1-1; perhaps TRBD1 as D (5 bases). The CDR3 covers 13 residues. Germline-derived CDR1 and CDR2 are PRHDT and FYEKMQ (reference sequence). Trimming left V 3 bases short and J 4 bases short, with 9 bases between. DNA for the CDR3: TGTGCCAGCAGCTTTAGGGGCGGCACTGAAGCTTTCTTT. Residues: CASSFRGGTEAFF.

This chain uses TRBV15 with TRBJ1-1; D is uncertain. The germline CDR1 and CDR2 sequences are LNHNV and YYDKDF (reference sequence). Trimming removed 0 bases from V and 4 bases from J, with 12 bases in between. CDR3 length: 15 residues. As DNA, the CDR3 is TGTGCCACCAGCAGAGATATTTCGAGGGTCACTGAAGCTTTCTTT. It specifies CATSRDISRVTEAFF.

This clone was observed a single time. V gene TRBV11-2 combines with J gene TRBJ1-2; TRBD1 agrees at 9 bases. Germline V gives CDR1 SGHAT, CDR2 FQNNGV. The V segment lost 2 bases and the J segment 8 bases; nucleotides outside the gene matches: 6. CDR3 size: 14 residues. The CDR3 protein is CASSLKQGAGGYTF. Here the CDR3 DNA reads TGTGCCAGCAGCTTAAAACAGGGGGCAGGGGGCTACACCTTC.

This chain links TRBV30 with TRBJ2-7; 12 bases are shared with TRBD2. J gave up 1 base and V 7 bases, and 5 bases lay outside the gene matches. Germline CDR1 is GTSNPN and CDR2 is SVGIG (reference sequence). CDR3 length: 14 residues. CDR3 nucleotides: TGTGCCTTAGGACTAGCGGGGACTTCCTACGAGCAGTACTTC. This gives the protein CALGLAGTSYEQYF.

This clone turned up a few times. This chain uses TRBV27 with TRBJ2-3; possible D gene TRBD1, 6 bases. Trimming left V 4 bases short and J 5 bases short, with 19 bases between. Germline V lookup: CDR1 MNHEY, CDR2 SMNVEV (reference sequence). This CDR3 spans 16 amino acids. The CDR3 spells CASSWSAGDLGDTQYF. The CDR3 DNA reads as TGTGCCAGCAGTTGGAGCGCAGGGGATTTAGGAGATACGCAGTATTTT.

The chain joins TRBV7-9 to TRBJ2-5; TRBD2 matches 12 bases. The CDR3 has 17 amino acids. Germline V lookup: CDR1 SEHNR, CDR2 FQNEAQ (reference sequence). The trim removed 1 base at V and 5 bases at J, leaving 8 bases unmatched. For the CDR3, the DNA is TGTGCCAGCAGCTTAGGTCGTCTAGCGGGGGGGTTGGAGACCCAGTACTTC. Translation gives CASSLGRLAGGLETQYF.

The genes are TRBV5-4 and TRBJ2-6; tentatively, D is TRBD1 (6 bases). The CDR3 sequence is 20 residues long. Germline CDR1 is SGHNT and CDR2 is YYREEE (reference sequence). Trimming shortened V by 5 bases and J by 3 bases, and 27 bases separated the two germline ends. For the CDR3, the DNA is TGTGCCAGCAGACGCCGTGTTTACACAGGGACCTCGGGTGGGGCCAACGTCCTGACTTTC. Its translation: CASRRRVYTGTSGGANVLTF.

The chain joins TRBV2 to TRBJ2-7; 9 nucleotides agree with TRBD1. Germline assignment: CDR1 SNHLY and CDR2 FYNNEI. The V segment lost 7 bases and the J segment 5 bases; nucleotides outside the gene matches: 15. The CDR3 covers 16 residues. In DNA, the CDR3 is TGTGCCAGCACTGGGACAGGGAAACGGGGGAGGAACGAGCAGTACTTC. This codes for CASTGTGKRGRNEQYF.

The chain uses TRBV27 and TRBJ1-2; D call uncertain. The CDR3 extends over 13 amino acids. Germline V lookup: CDR1 MNHEY, CDR2 SMNVEV (reference sequence). V was clipped by 5 bases and J by 1 base, with 8 bases between them. The CDR3 is CASSPGLNYGYTF. In nucleotides, the CDR3 is TGTGCCAGCAGTCCCGGACTTAACTATGGCTACACCTTC.